This entry is about one T cell receptor (beta chain). Only one count was recorded for this clone. No antigen is known for it. Per-base quality was not reported, and no clone a single base away is much larger than it. The sample originates from a study of blood T cell repertoires in COVID-19 (dated by TCRdb to the early 2020s). For the study in its entirety: Samples from collaborators originated in the United States, Italy and Spain and spanned both the acute and convalescent phases of COVID-19. The prospective study material was composed of cDNA or gDNA derived from T cells, B-cell-depleted T cells, or PBMCs. The dataset comprised deeply sampled blood TCRbeta repertoires from subjects exposed to, actively infected with, or recovered from COVID-19. A freely available public database, intended as a resource for researchers studying the immune response to SARS-CoV-2, is where the repertoires were released. The samples were drawn from the first 160 participants of the ongoing ImmuneRACE study and from under 1,500 subjects provided by 6 global collaborators. The sample metadata nearly always contained a de-identified subject ID, COVID-19 status, age in years and sex. HLA class I and class II types, where available, came from metadata supplied by the sample provider rather than from assay-based typing.

Spanning cysteine to phenylalanine, the CDR3 consists of 13 amino acids. This entry keeps only the CDR3 DNA: 39 bases, framed from base 1. V is cut by 5 bases and J by 2 bases, and the space between the germline ends is 7 bases. Taken from the germline V gene, the CDR1 and CDR2 loops are SGDLS and YYNGEE. Each collaborating institution followed its own protocols to collect whole blood in K2EDTA tubes. For TCRbeta analysis, collaborators shipped samples in one of three forms: frozen whole blood, isolated PBMCs, or DNA extracted from either of those sample types. The investigation overall reported the following: How much clinical and demographic metadata was included differed by source and by participant, and the metadata was provided uncurated.

The immunoSEQ Assay, a bias-controlled multiplex PCR, was used to amplify TCRbeta CDR3 regions from genomic DNA. The authors' analysis ran thus. Within the assay, amplification of reference gene primers was used to estimate how many nucleated cells each sample contained. To quantify the absolute abundance of each unique TCRbeta CDR3 rearrangement, sequence reads were collapsed and filtered. For each sample, productive Simpson clonality was calculated by taking the square root of Simpson's diversity index across productive rearrangements. In TCRdb, the immuneACCESS table is reduced to in-frame sequences with V and J assigned. These tables do not hold every clone; where another copy was compared, an unresolved V gene accounts for under half, and the others remain unexplained. V, J and clone size are taken as reported in that table, and D and trimming were inferred from the DNA itself. The sample records around 67,000 clones, 88% of which are singletons. 1.9% of the sample is in the top ten clones.

The receptor was derived from a woman older than 75 with active or convalescent COVID-19. Recombination joined TRBV9 with TRBJ1-4; the D gene lacks a confident call. The sample comprised peripheral blood. In nucleotides, the sequence is TGTGCCAGCAGTAGGAGTACTAATGAAAAACTGTTTTTT. This codes for CASSRSTNEKLFF.